A single T cell receptor beta chain is shown here with its context. What it binds is unknown. The sample comes from a study of T cell responses to AZD1222 COVID-19 vaccine. Study-wide background: Analyses pooled second doses at about 4 or about 12 weeks. Study conclusions and caveats: Dominant at 160-218 and 743-854, vaccine-associated CD4 TCRs also spanned spike.

Only in-frame clones appear in the TCRdb table, and some are missing; sequencing was by immunoSEQ multiplex PCR. The sample has 150,000 to 200,000 clones; less than 95% are singletons. The J segment lost 5 bases and the V segment lost 4 bases, leaving 4 bases of the junction unmatched. This CDR3 has 14 amino acids. Germline lookup yields CDR1 MGHRA and CDR2 YSYEKL. This receptor was taken from an adult in good health. The input for sequencing was peripheral blood, taken on day 0 of AZD1222 vaccination. V gene TRBV4-1 combines with J gene TRBJ1-4; 7 positions match TRBD1. The CDR3 DNA reads as TGCGCCAGCAGCCCCCGACAGGGAAATGAAAAACTGTTTTTT. Encoded protein: CASSPRQGNEKLFF.